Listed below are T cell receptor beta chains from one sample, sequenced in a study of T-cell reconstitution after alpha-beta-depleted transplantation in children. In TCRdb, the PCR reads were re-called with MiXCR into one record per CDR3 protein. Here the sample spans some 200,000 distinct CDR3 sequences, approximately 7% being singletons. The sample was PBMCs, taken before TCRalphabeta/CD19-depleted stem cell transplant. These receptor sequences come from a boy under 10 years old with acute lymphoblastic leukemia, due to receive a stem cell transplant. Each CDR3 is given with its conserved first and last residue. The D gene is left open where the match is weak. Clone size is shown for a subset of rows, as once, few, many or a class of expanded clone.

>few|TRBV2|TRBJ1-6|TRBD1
TGTGCCAGCAGTGAAATCCGGGACAGTTCACCCCTCCACTTT
CASSEIRDSSPLHF
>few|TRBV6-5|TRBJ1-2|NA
TGTGCCAGCACAACCTCAGGGGCTCAAGGTGGCTACACCTTC
CASTTSGAQGGYTF
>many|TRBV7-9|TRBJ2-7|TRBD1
TGTGCCAGCAGCTTAGGTGGACAGGGCTACGAGCAGTACTTC
CASSLGGQGYEQYF
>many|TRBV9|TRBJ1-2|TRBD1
TGTGCCAGCAGCTCACAAGACAGGGTGACTATTGATGGCTACACCTTC
CASSSQDRVTIDGYTF
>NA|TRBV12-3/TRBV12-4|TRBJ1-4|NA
TGTGCCAGCAGCAGAGGGACTGTCGAAAAACTGTTTTTT
CASSRGTVEKLFF
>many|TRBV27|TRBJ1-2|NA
TGTGCCAGCAATCTCCGGGTCTTCTATGGCTACACCTTC
CASNLRVFYGYTF
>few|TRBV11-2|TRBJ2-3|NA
TGTGCCAGCAGCTCGTTGACAGGCTTAGTTACGCAGTATTTT
CASSSLTGLVTQYF
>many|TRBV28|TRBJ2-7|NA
TGTGCCAGCAGTTCGGCAGACCACTACCGTTACGAGCAGTACTTC
CASSSADHYRYEQYF
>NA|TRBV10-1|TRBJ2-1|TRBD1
TGCGCCAGCAGATCTAGGACAGGGGGAGAGCAGTTCTTC
CASRSRTGGEQFF
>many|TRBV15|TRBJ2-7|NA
TGTGCCACCAGCAGTTCGATGGCTACCTACGAGCAGTACTTC
CATSSSMATYEQYF
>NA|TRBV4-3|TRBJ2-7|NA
TGCGCCAGCAGCCTCGAGCGGGCGCACTACGAGCAGTACTTC
CASSLERAHYEQYF
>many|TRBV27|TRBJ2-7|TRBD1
TGTGCCAGCAGTCAGCGGGACAGGGTCACCTACGAGCAGTACTTC
CASSQRDRVTYEQYF
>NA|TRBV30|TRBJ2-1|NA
TGTGCCTGGGGATACGTTAATGAGCAGTTCTTC
CAWGYVNEQFF
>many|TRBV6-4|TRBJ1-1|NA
TGTGCCAGCAGCATTTCCAGGGATTGGGGTCACGCTTTCTTT
CASSISRDWGHAFF
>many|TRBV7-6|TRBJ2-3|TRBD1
TGTGCCAGCAGCTTAGGGACAGGGAACACAGATACGCAGTATTTT
CASSLGTGNTDTQYF
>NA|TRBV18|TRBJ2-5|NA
TGTGCCAGCTCACCACCATTGATCATACAAGAGACCCAGTACTTC
CASSPPLIIQETQYF
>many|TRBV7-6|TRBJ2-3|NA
TGTGCCAGCAGCGCGGGATTGGGGGCAGATACGCAGTATTTT
CASSAGLGADTQYF
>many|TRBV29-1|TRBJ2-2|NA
TGCAGCGGCCGCGGCACCGGGGAGCTGTTTTTT
CSGRGTGELFF
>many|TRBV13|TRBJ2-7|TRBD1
TGTGCCAGCAGTGCCTCCGGGACAGGGTCCGAGCAGTACTTC
CASSASGTGSEQYF
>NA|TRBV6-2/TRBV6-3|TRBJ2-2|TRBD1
TGTGCCAGCAGCACGCAAATTGACAGGGGTCGGGCCGGGGAGCTGTTTTTT
CASSTQIDRGRAGELFF
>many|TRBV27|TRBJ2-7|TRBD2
TGTGCCAGCAGTTTATTTCTCGGAAGCGGGGGGTACGAGCAGTACTTC
CASSLFLGSGGYEQYF
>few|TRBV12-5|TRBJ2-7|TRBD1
TGTGCTAGTGGTTTGTCCGGGACAGGGTCCGACGAGCAGTACTTC
CASGLSGTGSDEQYF
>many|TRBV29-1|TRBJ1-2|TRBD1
TGCAGCGGATCCGACAGGGACTATGGCTACACCTTC
CSGSDRDYGYTF
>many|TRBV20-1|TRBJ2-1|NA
TGCAGTGCTAGGGTACAGTCCTACAATGAGCAGTTCTTC
CSARVQSYNEQFF
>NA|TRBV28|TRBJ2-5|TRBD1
TGTGCCAGCACCATCGACAGGGAAGAGACCCAGTACTTC
CASTIDREETQYF
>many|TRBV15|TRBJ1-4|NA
TGTGCCACCAGCAGAGATCTCGGTAATGAAAAACTGTTTTTT
CATSRDLGNEKLFF
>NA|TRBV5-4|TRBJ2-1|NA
TGTGCCAGCAGCTTGTACGGGGGAGTTGGCAATGAGCAGTTCTTC
CASSLYGGVGNEQFF
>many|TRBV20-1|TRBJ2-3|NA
TGCAGTGCTAGAGATAATCCCACAGATACGCAGTATTTT
CSARDNPTDTQYF
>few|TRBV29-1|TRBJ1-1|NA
TGCAGCGTTACCCCGAGACAGTCCACGAACACTGAAGCTTTCTTT
CSVTPRQSTNTEAFF
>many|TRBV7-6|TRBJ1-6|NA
TGTGCCAGCAGCGACCTCGGGGGACATTCACCCCTCCACTTT
CASSDLGGHSPLHF
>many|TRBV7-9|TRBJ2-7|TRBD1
TGTGCCAGCAGCTTAGTAGGACAGGGCTCCTACGAGCAGTACTTC
CASSLVGQGSYEQYF
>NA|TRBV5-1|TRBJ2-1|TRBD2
TGCGCCAGCGCTAGACTAGCGGGGAGCTCCTACAATGAGCAGTTCTTC
CASARLAGSSYNEQFF
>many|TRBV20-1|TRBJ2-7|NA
TGCAGTGCTAGCCTTACGGACGAGCAGTACTTC
CSASLTDEQYF
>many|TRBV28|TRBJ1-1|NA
TGTGCCAGCAGTTTGGGGCCCTTCGGCGAGGCTTTCTTT
CASSLGPFGEAFF
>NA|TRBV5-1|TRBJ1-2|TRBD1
TGCGCCAGCAGCCCAGAGCCGACAGGGAGGCATGGCTACACCTTC
CASSPEPTGRHGYTF
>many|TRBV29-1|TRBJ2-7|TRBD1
TGCAGCGTTGAAGATCGGGACAGGGGGAGCTCCTACGAGCAGTACTTC
CSVEDRDRGSSYEQYF
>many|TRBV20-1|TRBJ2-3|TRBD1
TGCAGTGCTAGAGATTCGCAAACAGGGGAAGAAGCATGGGATACGCAGTATTTT
CSARDSQTGEEAWDTQYF
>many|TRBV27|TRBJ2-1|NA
TGTGCCAGCAGTTTATTTCCCGGGACGACCAATGAGCAGTTCTTC
CASSLFPGTTNEQFF
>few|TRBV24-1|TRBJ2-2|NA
TGTGCCACCGGGATAGACGTCACCGGGGAGCTGTTTTTT
CATGIDVTGELFF
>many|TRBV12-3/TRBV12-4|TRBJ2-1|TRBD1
TGTGCCAGCAGTTTAGACAGGGGCCCGTTCTTC
CASSLDRGPFF
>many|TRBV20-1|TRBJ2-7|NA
TGCAGTGCAGGATGGGGGGATTACGAGCAGTACTTC
CSAGWGDYEQYF
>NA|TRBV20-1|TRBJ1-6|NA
TGCAGTGCTAGAGATGGGGGGGCGCATTCACCCCTCCACTTT
CSARDGGAHSPLHF
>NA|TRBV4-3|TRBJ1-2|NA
TGCGCCAGCAGCCAATCCCAATGGTCAACAGCGTTAAACTATGGCTACACCTTC
CASSQSQWSTALNYGYTF
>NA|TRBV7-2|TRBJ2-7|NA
TGTGCCAGCAGCTTAGCCCTTCGGAAGAGCTCCTACGAGCAGTACTTC
CASSLALRKSSYEQYF
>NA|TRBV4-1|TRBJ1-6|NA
TGCGCCAGCAGCCCCGGGACTGACGGGTCACCCCTCCACTTT
CASSPGTDGSPLHF
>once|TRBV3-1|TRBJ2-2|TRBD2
TGTACCAGCTGTCCCGATCGTGGGACTAGCGGGACCGTCACCGGGGAGCTGTTTTTT
CTSCPDRGTSGTVTGELFF